The entry below describes one T cell receptor (beta chain). The length of the CDR3 is 13 residues. Trimming took 0 bases from V and 8 from J, leaving 11 bases between them. The germline V gene encodes CDR1 SGHRS and CDR2 YFSETQ. The data originate from a study of shared clonotypes between healthy human individuals. About the research overall: Donors consisted of a couple of women and a few men between 18 and 49.

Sorted subsets were amplified in replicate PCRs using around 220 ng DNA, tens of thousands of T cell genomes. Here immunoSEQ multiplex PCR was the method, and the copy in TCRdb shows in-frame clones only, minus some. This sample carries 2.3 million or so clones, approximately 95% of them seen once, and the ten largest clones take 0.35% to 0.5%. This sequence joins TRBV5-1 and TRBJ1-2; D gene ambiguous. The source material was naive CD4+ T cells from PBMCs. Stated subset: CD45RA+ positively selected. The origin of this receptor is a man aged 18 to 35 in good health. Some clones in this sample may be carry-over from other donors' samples. CDR3 residues: CASSLGGVLGYTF. In DNA form, the CDR3 reads TGCGCCAGCAGCTTGGGGGGAGTGTTGGGCTACACCTTC.